Described below is a single T cell receptor (beta chain) sequence and its context. Its antigen remains unidentified. The germline V and J ends were trimmed by 10 bases and 1 base, with 9 bases remaining between them. There are 12 residues in the CDR3. Germline CDR1 and CDR2: ENHRY and SYGVKD. This record belongs to a study of radiotherapy plus CTLA-4 blockade in lung cancer. The study, taken as a whole, reports: Tumor-origin TCR clones grew in blood after radiotherapy plus ipilimumab. Interferon-beta, together with early blood T cell clone dynamics, reportedly best predicted response.

Sequenced by immunoSEQ multiplex PCR; TCRdb stores in-frame clones only, minus some. The top ten hold about an eighth of the sample, which has about 90,000 clones, more than 70% seen once. This specimen consisted of peripheral blood, obtained from a patient treated with radiotherapy plus ipilimumab. This receptor was taken from a human donor with non-small cell lung cancer that progressed on radiotherapy plus ipilimumab. The rearrangement uses TRBV10-3 and TRBJ2-3; no firm D call. CDR3 in DNA: TGTGCCACCTCTATGGGCACAGATACGCAGTATTTT. Translated: CATSMGTDTQYF.